The 20 T cell receptor beta chains reported below all come from one sample, sequenced in a study of blood T cell repertoires in COVID-19. This table comes from immunoSEQ multiplex PCR, and its TCRdb copy is limited to in-frame clones, with some not included. The sample yields some 190,000 clones, more than 70% seen once. The sample consisted of peripheral blood. The receptors shown here come from a person aged 70 to 85 with COVID-19, enrolled during active disease.

This clone has a single count. This chain connects TRBV11-2 to TRBJ2-7; a possible D gene is TRBD1 (6 bases). Trimming stripped 1 base from V and 7 bases from J, with 8 bases between. CDR3 size: 12 residues. Germline assignment: CDR1 SGHAT and CDR2 FQNNGV. As DNA, the CDR3 is TGTGCCAGCAGCTTAGGGGGGCCGGAGCAGTACTTC. Translating it yields CASSLGGPEQYF.

The V call is TRBV7-2, the J call TRBJ2-2, with D tentatively TRBD1 (5 bases). The CDR3 length is 14 residues. Trimming took 5 bases from V and 2 from J, leaving 9 bases between them. In germline, CDR1 is SGHTA, CDR2 FQGNSA. The CDR3 loop reads CASSQGINTGELFF. The CDR3 nucleotides are TGTGCCAGCAGCCAGGGAATCAACACCGGGGAGCTGTTTTTT.

V is TRBV6-1 and J is TRBJ1-2; 8 nucleotides line up with TRBD1. The CDR3 length is 15 residues. CDR1 MNHNS and CDR2 SASEGT come from the germline V gene. V lost 2 bases to trimming and J lost 5 bases; unmatched junction nucleotides: 7. The chain's CDR3 is CASSEFWGTGYGYTF. The DNA for the CDR3 is TGTGCCAGCAGTGAATTCTGGGGGACAGGATATGGCTACACCTTC.

This chain links TRBV18 with TRBJ1-5, with D unresolved. V shed 5 bases and J shed 6 bases, with 11 bases lying between them. The CDR3 runs 13 residues. CDR1 KGHSH and CDR2 LQKENI come from the germline V gene. This CDR3 reads CASSILPGQPQHF. In DNA form, the CDR3 reads TGTGCCAGCTCAATTTTACCGGGTCAGCCCCAGCATTTT.

V and J are TRBV7-2 and TRBJ1-1; 11 nucleotides agree with TRBD1. The trim removed 5 bases at V and 5 bases at J, leaving 7 bases unmatched. Germline lookup yields CDR1 SGHTA and CDR2 FQGNSA. The CDR3 sequence is 15 residues long. CDR3 region: CASSTGTGGGTEAFF. As DNA, the CDR3 is TGTGCCAGCAGCACCGGGACAGGGGGAGGAACTGAAGCTTTCTTT.

The gene calls are TRBV11-3 and TRBJ2-7, with D tentatively TRBD2 (5 bases). Trimming removed 4 bases from V and 5 bases from J, with 12 bases in between. CDR3 length: 13 residues. Germline assignment: CDR1 SGHNT and CDR2 YENEEA. The CDR3 reads CASSSSRGNEQYF. CDR3 bases: TGTGCCAGCAGCTCGTCCCGGGGAAACGAGCAGTACTTC.

This chain links TRBV24-1 with TRBJ2-7, with 9 nucleotides matching TRBD2. Germline lookup yields CDR1 KGHDR and CDR2 SFDVKD. This CDR3 is 18 amino acids long. The trim removed 4 bases at V and 2 bases at J, leaving 14 bases unmatched. The CDR3 coding sequence is TGTGCCACCAGTGAGGGTTATCGCGGGAGGGTTCCCGCCTACGAGCAGTACTTC. Translating it yields CATSEGYRGRVPAYEQYF.

The chain joins TRBV9 to TRBJ2-2, with TRBD1 matching over 7 bases. Trimming took 3 bases from V and 1 from J; bases not matched to a gene: 3. The germline CDR1 and CDR2 sequences are SGDLS and YYNGEE. CDR3 length equals 15 residues. DNA of the CDR3: TGTGCCAGCAGCGAGCAGGGGGTGAACACCGGGGAGCTGTTTTTT. It yields the protein CASSEQGVNTGELFF.

The rearrangement uses TRBV6-1 and TRBJ1-3; D may be TRBD1 (6 bases). From germline, CDR1 is MNHNS and CDR2 SASEGT. The length of the CDR3 is 13 residues. V was shortened by 1 base and J by 7 bases, with 8 bases between the two germline ends. CDR3 sequence: CASSEEGGNTIYF. In nucleotides, the CDR3 is TGTGCCAGCAGTGAAGAGGGGGGGAACACCATATATTTT.

The V call is TRBV4-3, the J call TRBJ1-6; no definite D call. The CDR3 contains 15 residues. Trimming pared 0 bases from V and 10 bases from J, leaving 13 bases between. Germline-derived CDR1 and CDR2 are LGHNA and YSLEER. In DNA, the CDR3 is TGCGCCAGCAGCCAAGAAGGCTACAGCCAATCACCCCTCCACTTT. Residues: CASSQEGYSQSPLHF.

The rearrangement joins TRBV11-2 to TRBJ2-2, with 8 nucleotides matching TRBD1. The CDR3 spans 15 residues. Germline values: CDR1 SGHAT, CDR2 FQNNGV. J gave up 4 bases and V 1 base, and 2 bases lay outside the gene matches. The CDR3 coding sequence is TGTGCCAGCAGCTTAGGCGACAGGGGCACCGGGGAGCTGTTTTTT. Translation: CASSLGDRGTGELFF.

The chain couples TRBV5-6 to TRBJ2-3; TRBD2 matches 11 bases. Germline CDR1 reads SGHDT; CDR2 reads YYEEEE. The trim removed 3 bases at V and 9 bases at J, leaving 6 bases unmatched. There are 14 residues in the CDR3. The CDR3 sequence: CASSSLAGGGTQYF. The CDR3 bases are TGTGCCAGCAGCTCCTTAGCGGGAGGGGGGACGCAGTATTTT.

This rearrangement joins TRBV9 to TRBJ1-4; D might be TRBD1 (5 bases). Germline V gives CDR1 SGDLS, CDR2 YYNGEE. Trimming removed 0 bases from V and 4 bases from J, with 13 bases in between. The CDR3 extends over 16 amino acids. This CDR3 is CASSVGAGQDNEKLFF. The CDR3 coding sequence is TGTGCCAGCAGCGTAGGGGCAGGGCAGGATAATGAAAAACTGTTTTTT.

The DNA for the CDR3 is TGTGCCAGCAGTTTAACAGGGTCATGGGAGCAGTTCTTC. It specifies CASSLTGSWEQFF. The V and J genes are TRBV11-2 and TRBJ2-1; possibly TRBD1 for D (6 bases). Trimming stripped 6 bases from V and 10 bases from J, with 16 bases between. The CDR3 is made up of 13 amino acids. CDR1 is SGHAT and CDR2 is FQNNGV in the germline V gene.

This clone was recorded once. The chain links TRBV6-6 to TRBJ2-1; 7 bases align to TRBD1. J gave up 4 bases and V 8 bases, and 11 bases lay outside the gene matches. The CDR3 runs to 15 residues. Germline loops: CDR1 MNHNY, CDR2 SVGAGI (reference sequence). The chain's CDR3 is CASRHSGTEYNEQFF. As DNA, the CDR3 is TGTGCCAGCCGACATTCCGGGACAGAATACAATGAGCAGTTCTTC.

The CDR3 nucleotides are TGCGCCAGCAGTTACCCAGCGGGACTAAAGAAGGGAGATACGCAGTATTTT. Translated: CASSYPAGLKKGDTQYF. J is TRBJ2-3 and V is TRBV10-1; 7 positions agree with TRBD2. V shed 5 bases, J shed 5 bases, and the junction held 16 bases outside the gene matches. CDR3 length equals 17 residues. Germline values: CDR1 WNHNN, CDR2 SYGVQD (reference sequence).

For the CDR3, the DNA is TGTGCCAGCAGTTACGGGACAGGGTACGCCTCTGAGCAGTACTTC. Translating it yields CASSYGTGYASEQYF. V usage is TRBV6-5 and J usage is TRBJ2-7, with 9 bases identical to TRBD1. The V and J ends lost 2 bases and 7 bases, in that order; junction bases with no gene match: 9. The CDR3 sequence is 15 residues long. CDR1 and CDR2 (germline): MNHEY, SVGAGI.

This chain joins TRBV5-1 and TRBJ2-3; 8 nucleotides match TRBD1. This CDR3 has 15 amino acids. V shed 1 base and J 2 bases; nucleotides not matched to a gene: 3. The germline V gene encodes CDR1 SGHRS and CDR2 YFSETQ. In nucleotides, the CDR3 is TGCGCCAGCAGCTTGACAGGGGGATACACAGATACGCAGTATTTT. Its translation is CASSLTGGYTDTQYF. The full variable domain, completed using reference TRBV5-1 and TRBJ2-3, is KAGVTQTPRYLIKTRGQQVTLSCSPISGHRSVSWYQQTPGQGLQFLFEYFSETQRNKGNFPGRFSGRQFSNSRSEMNVSTLELGDSALYLCASSLTGGYTDTQYFGPGTRLTVL.

V is TRBV7-8 and J is TRBJ2-7, with D possibly being TRBD2 (5 bases). The CDR3 totals 16 residues. Germline V gene lookup returns CDR1 SGHVS and CDR2 FQNEAQ. The germline V and J ends were trimmed by 5 bases and 0 bases, with 17 bases remaining between them. The CDR3 sequence is CASSAGVGASSYEQYF. The CDR3 nucleotides read TGTGCCAGCAGCGCCGGGGTTGGCGCCAGCTCCTACGAGCAGTACTTC.

V usage is TRBV28 and J usage is TRBJ2-7; D not resolved. Germline V gene data show CDR1 as MDHEN and CDR2 as SYDVKM. This CDR3 is 15 amino acids long. V was clipped by 6 bases and J by 2 bases, with 17 bases between them. The CDR3 protein is CASSKLGLSTYEQYF. The CDR3 coding sequence is TGTGCCAGCAGCAAGTTGGGCCTTTCAACCTACGAGCAGTACTTC.